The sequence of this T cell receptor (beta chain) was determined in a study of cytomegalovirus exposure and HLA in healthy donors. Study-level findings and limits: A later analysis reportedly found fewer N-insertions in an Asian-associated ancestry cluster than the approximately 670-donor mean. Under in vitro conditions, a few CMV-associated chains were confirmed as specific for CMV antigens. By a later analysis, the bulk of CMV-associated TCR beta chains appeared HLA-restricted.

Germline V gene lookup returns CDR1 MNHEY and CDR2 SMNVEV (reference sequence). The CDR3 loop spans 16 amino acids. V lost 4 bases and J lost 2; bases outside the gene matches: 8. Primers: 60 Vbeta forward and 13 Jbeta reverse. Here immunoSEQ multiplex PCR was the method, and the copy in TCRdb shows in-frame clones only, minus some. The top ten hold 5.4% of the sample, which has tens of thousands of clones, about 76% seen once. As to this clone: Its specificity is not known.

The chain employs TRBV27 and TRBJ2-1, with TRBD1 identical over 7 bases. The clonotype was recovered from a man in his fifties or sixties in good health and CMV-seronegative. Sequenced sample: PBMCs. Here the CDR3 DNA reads TGTGCCAGCAGTTCCACGGGACAGTGGACCTACAATGAGCAGTTCTTC. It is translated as CASSSTGQWTYNEQFF.